This passage covers 2 T cell receptor beta chains from one sample sequenced in a study of T cells in Graves' hyperthyroidism and ophthalmopathy (dated by TCRdb to between 2018 and 2020). Library preparation employed multiplex PCR. TCRdb lists the instrument as Illumina HiSeq 2000. Amplification of TCR beta CDR3 regions was carried out from RNA transcripts. A first-round RT-PCR of the TCR CDR3 used the HTBI primer set with the Qiagen OneStep RT-PCR kit. The public reads were reprocessed in TCRdb via fastp at Q25 and MiXCR, keeping in-frame beta chains. Rows are unified per CDR3 protein, each entry keeping the most common DNA and genes. In this sample the table shows around 290,000 distinct CDR3 sequences, approximately 15% of which occur a single time. The biggest ten clones account for approximately 60% of the sample. The sequenced sample consisted of blood. The receptors derive from a woman aged 55 to 70 with Graves' ophthalmopathy.

This clonotype came up many times. The V call is TRBV7-9, the J call TRBJ1-1, with a weak D call TRBD1 (6 bases). Looked up from germline, CDR1 is SEHNR and CDR2 is FQNEAQ (reference sequence). V lost 3 bases and J lost 7, with 12 bases in between. This CDR3 contains 13 residues. The CDR3, as DNA: TGTGCCAGCAGCTTTGACAGGTCAAATGAAGCTTTCTTT. Translation: CASSFDRSNEAFF.

This clonotype occurred many times. This chain links TRBV5-8 with TRBJ2-3; perhaps D is TRBD1 or TRBD2 (5 bases each). The germline V and J ends were trimmed by 0 bases and 2 bases, with 10 bases remaining between them. From germline, CDR1 is SGHTS and CDR2 YDEGEE. The CDR3 extends over 15 amino acids. The CDR3 nucleotides read TGTGCCAGCAGCTTGGGCAGGGACCCCACAGATACGCAGTATTTT. The encoded protein is CASSLGRDPTDTQYF.